The source of this T cell receptor beta chain is a study of T-cell memory formation after mild COVID-19 (dated by TCRdb to the early 2020s). At the level of the whole study: Most TCR sequence clusters were specific to one of the two donors. In a couple of donors, T-cell clones that expanded and contracted after mild COVID-19 were tracked by sequencing TCRalpha and TCRbeta repertoires over time. Two young, previously healthy adult volunteers made up the cohort, one male and one female.

Ficoll-Paque density gradient centrifugation was the method used to isolate PBMCs. Here is what the overall study found, with its caveats: From day 15 to 85, contracting clones showed balanced CD4/CD8 phenotypes, whereas a second wave of clones that expanded from day 15 to 37 leaned towards CD4+. Contracting CD4+ clones were located mainly in the CM and EM memory subsets, whereas CD8+ clones were found to be enriched in EMRA. SARS-CoV-2 specificity was not confirmed for the second-wave clones peaking on day 37. Only a couple of mild cases were covered in the study, and larger cohorts including severe cases with pre-infection samples were considered necessary. Some responding clones were found in pre-infection memory, which suggests that pre-existing cross-reactive memory T cells took part in the SARS-CoV-2 response.

The data were produced on an Illumina NovaSeq 6000. TCRalpha and TCRbeta cDNA libraries were built by 5'RACE with constant-segment primers, adding sample barcodes and unique molecular identifiers. RNA was extracted from every sample with Trizol reagent. Amplification of the libraries took two PCR steps, and the second step added a second sample barcode plus Illumina TruSeq adapters. Libraries were sequenced on an Illumina NovaSeq with 2 x 150 bp paired-end reads. Concerning the study's data processing: Reads were demultiplexed and collapsed into UMI-guided consensus sequences with migec v1.2.7. Using mixcr v2.1.11, UMI consensuses were aligned to TRA and TRB V and J templates and then assembled into clonotypes. A clonotype was counted as expanded or contracted only if both edgeR and NoisET called the change significant, with noise models trained on biological replicates. edgeR calls used a false discovery rate-adjusted p below 0.01 and a log2 fold-change threshold of 1. PCA with hierarchical clustering of max-normalized trajectories of the 1000 most abundant clonotypes was used as exploratory dynamics analysis. The CD4 or CD8 phenotype of responding clones was assigned using the separately sequenced CD4+ and CD8+ repertoires. TCRdb itself trimmed the public reads at Q25 with fastp, ran MiXCR and retained productive beta chains. Each record represents a unique CDR3 protein, reported with the most common genes and DNA among its rows. TCRdb, rather than the study authors, made the V and J calls. This sample is represented by about half a million distinct CDR3 sequences; about 18% of them were singletons. The ten largest clones capture roughly an eighth of the sample.

Trimming at the junction amounts to 2 bases on V and 2 bases on J, and the germline ends lie 9 bases apart. There are 15 amino acids in the CDR3, from cysteine to phenylalanine inclusive. Only the CDR3 DNA stays, 45 bases, in frame from base 1. This clonotype was counted at least ten times. It has no known antigen specificity. No much larger clonotype is one base removed from it; base qualities were not supplied. In this chain, TRBV12-3 or TRBV12-4 is recombined with TRBJ2-2; the D gene is possibly TRBD1, with 6 bases matching. The sample taken for sequencing was PBMCs or a T cell subset sorted from them (not recorded which). The source is an adult woman who had mild COVID-19 (a few samples of this study predate the infection). The sample titles of this study are shuffled in the database, so cell type and time point are left out; the donor was told from shared clones. The CDR3 in this case is CASSLRQVNTGELFF. The DNA reads as follows: TGTGCCAGCAGTTTAAGACAGGTTAACACCGGGGAGCTGTTTTTT.